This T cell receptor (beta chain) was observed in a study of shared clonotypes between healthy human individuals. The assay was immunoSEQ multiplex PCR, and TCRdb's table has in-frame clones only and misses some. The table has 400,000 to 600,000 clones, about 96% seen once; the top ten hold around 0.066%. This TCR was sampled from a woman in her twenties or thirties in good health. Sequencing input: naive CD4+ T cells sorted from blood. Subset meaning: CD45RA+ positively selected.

In DNA form, the CDR3 reads TGTGCCAGCAGCCAAGCCTTCCAGCGGGGATACTACGAGCAGTACTTC. Residues: CASSQAFQRGYYEQYF. V usage is TRBV14 and J usage is TRBJ2-7; TRBD2 matches at 7 bases. In germline, CDR1 is SGHDN, CDR2 FVKESK. V was pared by 1 base and J by 3 bases, with 9 bases of the junction left unmatched. CDR3 length: 16 amino acids. The whole variable domain, filled in from reference TRBV14 and TRBJ2-7, reads EAGVTQFPSHSVIEKGQTVTLRCDPISGHDNLYWYRRVMGKEIKFLLHFVKESKQDESGMPNNRFLAERTGGTYSTLKVQPAELEDSGVYFCASSQAFQRGYYEQYFGPGTRLTVT.